The clone carrying this T cell receptor (beta chain) was recorded a few times. The data stem from a study of beta chain features in type 1 diabetes. About the study: The patient and healthy donor groups were comparable for age, gender and cell yields.

Expressed TCRB transcripts were sequenced because the isolated RNA had all been reverse transcribed beforehand. Libraries were prepared by immunoSEQ multiplex PCR; TCRdb keeps only in-frame clonotypes and omits some of them. The sample has about 40,000 clones; approximately 50% are singletons. This clonotype was sampled from a young woman in good health. Sequencing was done on a sample of central memory CD4+ T cells from blood.

The DNA of the CDR3 is TGTGCCAGCAGCCCAATGGGCCAGCGGGGCTTGGAGACCCAGTACTTC. Protein product: CASSPMGQRGLETQYF. The chain links TRBV7-2 to TRBJ2-5, with 7 nucleotides matching TRBD2. Germline CDR1 SGHTA, CDR2 FQGNSA. The J segment lost 5 bases and the V segment lost 5 bases, leaving 14 bases of the junction unmatched. The CDR3 sequence is 16 residues long.